This T cell receptor beta chain was sequenced during a study of beta chain features in type 1 diabetes (dated by TCRdb to the late 2010s). As for the study more broadly: No differences in mean age, gender distribution, total cell number or subset yield were found between patients and healthy donors. A total of roughly 99 million sorted cells were examined across all samples, and the number of cells per subset was strongly correlated with RNA yield. In the study, TCRB repertoires of sorted circulating CD4+ T cell subsets from recently diagnosed type 1 diabetes patients were compared with those of matched healthy donors. Whereas all 28 donors provided naive and central memory subsets, regulatory and stem cell-like memory subsets were isolated from just 8 patients and roughly 8 healthy donors. Overall study outcomes, separate from this receptor: Because the HLA sub-analyses included only small numbers of individuals, any influence of HLA type on TCRB rearrangement was left unresolved. Shorter templates might have been favored by PCR, but patient and control samples were amplified and corrected together, so both groups would have been affected equally by any skew. Because cDNA was sequenced instead of genomic DNA, highly expressing activated cells could be over-represented, though the groups showed no difference in activation or CD3 levels. At VDJ recombination sites, patients with type 1 diabetes made fewer insertions and deleted more nucleotides, a pattern implying thymic rearrangement abnormalities. In all four CD4+ subsets, TCRB CDR3 length was moderately but significantly shorter in type 1 diabetes patients. Naive, central memory and regulatory TCRB repertoires appeared more similar among patients than among healthy donors.

Each donor gave one peripheral blood draw, approximately 100 mL on average, collected into heparinised tubes. A BD FACSAria II was used to sort naive, central memory, regulatory and stem cell-like memory CD4+ T cells with a panel that included CD45RO, CCR7, CD25, CD127, CD95 and CD27. Every sorted population had a purity above 95%. PBMCs were isolated immediately by Lymphoprep density gradient centrifugation and stained directly without culture. Samples were stained and sorted in pairs, with one healthy donor and one patient per experiment, so that batch effects were minimized. The CDR3 spans 14 residues, from the cysteine through the phenylalanine. CDR3 DNA is the only sequence kept; it has 42 bases, read in frame from the first base. CDR1 and CDR2 are read off the germline V gene (reference sequence) as SEHNR and FQNEAQ. For this chain, trimming is 5 bases at the V end and 8 bases at the J end, and the number of junction bases without a gene match is 9.

This clone was counted only a few times. Which antigen it targets is not known. No much larger clone exists at a distance of one base, and base qualities are not known. All of the isolated RNA was reverse transcribed with the High Capacity cDNA Reverse Transcription Kit, so expressed TCRB transcripts were sequenced. Naive, central memory and regulatory T cell samples underwent deep immunoSEQ sequencing, averaging around 3.7 million total reads per sample. After sorted cells were lysed in RLT buffer, RNA was extracted with DNase-treated RNeasy Micro or Mini kits, with the choice depending on cell number. To prevent cross-contamination, every cell subset was processed on its own, while patient and healthy donor samples were processed together. Using the immunoSEQ multiplex PCR, TCRB sequences were amplified from cDNA into 87-bp fragments spanning the CDR3 region. Sequencing of the amplicons was performed on the Illumina HiSeq platform. For the original study's pipeline: PCR bias was corrected computationally using synthetic template baselines, and reads within Hamming distance 2 were collapsed, with unmergeable singletons discarded. Reads were aligned against IMGT so that V, D and J genes, CDR3 length and insertions or deletions at six rearrangement sites could be assigned. Within each subset, clonotype counts were normalized to the number of sorted cells before true diversity and Gini coefficients were calculated with the tcR R package. The overlap coefficient, calculated on TCRB nucleotide sequences, was used to quantify repertoire sharing. As a proxy for the pre-selection repertoire, out-of-frame TCRB sequences from naive cells were analyzed. TCRdb took over this immuneACCESS table, retaining in-frame rearrangements with V and J assigned. Such tables are incomplete; in checked studies, under half of the missing clones stem from an unresolved V gene, and the remainder is unexplained. V and J calls and clone size are as listed in that table; D and trimming were resolved from the DNA. The sample data list hundreds of thousands of clones, and around 15% of these were observed just once. The top ten clones comprise around 0.04% of the sample.

This sequence was found in a young man with type 1 diabetes. The sequenced sample consisted of naive CD4+ T cells from blood. This specimen's cell subset or site label, interpreted: true naive CD4+ T cells. The rearranged segments are TRBV7-9 and TRBJ2-4; TRBD1 agrees with 7 junctional bases. The CDR3 is CASSQQGIQDIQYF. The nucleotides are TGTGCCAGCAGCCAACAGGGGATCCAGGACATTCAGTACTTC.